This record looks at one T cell receptor (beta chain) sequence and its context. This CDR3 is 16 amino acids long. Trimming cost V 1 base and J 1 base; bases outside gene matches: 4. In germline, CDR1 is SGHTA, CDR2 FQGNSA. The entry originates in a study of blood T cell repertoires in COVID-19. Measured with immunoSEQ multiplex PCR; TCRdb has only the in-frame clones, and not every one. The sample lists around 480,000 clones, approximately 90% occurring once. Before being deemed recovered, Cohort 3 donors had two negative PCRs, clearance, or symptom resolution. The sequencing input was PBMCs or T cells enriched from blood (not recorded which). This clonotype originated in a woman in her late teens or twenties who had recovered from COVID-19. V and J are TRBV7-2 and TRBJ1-1, with 9 nucleotides matching TRBD1. CDR3 nucleotide sequence: TGTGCCAGCAGCTTAGAAGGGGGACAGGGGAACACTGAAGCTTTCTTT. This encodes CASSLEGGQGNTEAFF.